One and the same sample provided the 21 T cell receptor beta chains below, sequenced in a study of cytomegalovirus exposure and HLA in healthy donors. The primer mix had 60 Vbeta and 13 Jbeta primers. TCRdb's table, derived via immunoSEQ multiplex PCR, lists solely in-frame clones and lacks some. The top ten hold under 2.5% of the sample, which has 84,000 or so clones, roughly 73% seen once. Sequencing used PBMCs. These receptors all come from a boy younger than 18 in good health and CMV-seronegative.

V is TRBV6-5 and J is TRBJ2-7; 8 bases match TRBD2. Germline CDR1 MNHEY, CDR2 SVGAGI. V dropped 4 bases and J dropped 4; count of bases not matched to a gene: 9. This CDR3 has 15 amino acids. The CDR3 nucleotides are TGTGCCAGCAGTTCCGGGGGGCTAGCGGGTTACGAGCAGTACTTC. This encodes CASSSGGLAGYEQYF.

This clone occurred a few times. The chain combines TRBV4-3 with TRBJ1-4; the match to TRBD1 covers 7 bases. Germline V gene sequence: CDR1 LGHNA, CDR2 YSLEER. This CDR3 has 16 residues. With V trimmed by 2 bases and J by 5 bases, 8 bases remained unmatched. This chain's CDR3 is CASSQPQAQGNEKLFF. DNA of the CDR3: TGCGCCAGCAGCCAACCCCAGGCACAGGGGAATGAAAAACTGTTTTTT.

The gene calls are TRBV30 and TRBJ1-5; D unclear. The CDR3 is 14 residues long. The V and J ends lost 2 bases and 0 bases respectively, with 8 bases between them. Germline loops: CDR1 GTSNPN, CDR2 SVGIG (reference sequence). The chain's CDR3 is CAWSSGDSNQPQHF. DNA for the CDR3: TGTGCCTGGAGTTCAGGCGATAGCAATCAGCCCCAGCATTTT.

This clone was seen just once. This rearrangement joins TRBV12-5 to TRBJ2-3; the D is unclear. Trimming removed 7 bases at V and 0 bases at J, with 14 bases between. This CDR3 has 15 amino acids. Germline loops: CDR1 LGHNT, CDR2 FRNRAP. The CDR3 reads CASARELPSTDTQYF. CDR3 DNA sequence: TGTGCTAGTGCCCGAGAACTGCCTAGCACAGATACGCAGTATTTT.

The sample holds one count of this clone. This chain joins TRBV4-3 and TRBJ2-7; 8 nucleotides agree with TRBD2. The CDR3 is 17 residues long. Germline assignment: CDR1 LGHNA and CDR2 YSLEER. V dropped 3 bases and J dropped 3; count of bases not matched to a gene: 13. Written as DNA, the CDR3 is TGCGCCAGCAGCCACGAAATCCCGGGACTAGGGTTCTACGAGCAGTACTTC. Protein: CASSHEIPGLGFYEQYF.

The chain couples TRBV2 to TRBJ1-4, with D possibly matching TRBD1 (6 bases). The CDR3 has 14 residues. With 8 bases removed from V and 7 bases from J, the gap between germline ends came to 17 bases. Germline V gene lookup returns CDR1 SNHLY and CDR2 FYNNEI. DNA for the CDR3: TGTGCCAGCTACAGGGAGAATAGGGGTGAAAAACTGTTTTTT. This codes for CASYRENRGEKLFF.

The chain combines TRBV6-5 with TRBJ2-7, with 11 positions matching TRBD1. The CDR3 consists of 14 residues. CDR1 MNHEY and CDR2 SVGAGI come from the germline V gene. Trimming removed 8 bases from V and 2 bases from J; junction bases left unmatched: 5. CDR3 sequence: CASGRTGGTYEQYF. The CDR3 DNA is TGTGCCAGCGGGAGGACAGGGGGCACCTACGAGCAGTACTTC.

The chain links TRBV4-3 to TRBJ1-2; D is ambiguous. The V end was cut by 0 bases, the J end by 8 bases, with 19 bases between. The length of the CDR3 is 16 residues. The germline CDR1 and CDR2 sequences are LGHNA and YSLEER. CDR3: CASSQDLTPALEGYTF. The CDR3 DNA reads TGCGCCAGCAGCCAAGATCTAACCCCCGCCCTAGAGGGCTACACCTTC.

The chain links TRBV6-5 to TRBJ1-1, with a possible D match to TRBD1 (5 bases). Between the trimmed V and J ends, which lost 4 bases and 4 bases, there was a span of 13 bases. The CDR3 spans 14 residues. Germline assignment: CDR1 MNHEY and CDR2 SVGAGI. The CDR3 nucleotides are TGTGCCAGCAGTTGGGGGGGAAGGAGCACTGAAGCTTTCTTT. This translates into CASSWGGRSTEAFF.

The genes are TRBV6-5 and TRBJ1-2; D gene ambiguous. Trimming removed 5 bases from V and 7 bases from J, with 17 bases in between. The germline V gene encodes CDR1 MNHEY and CDR2 SVGAGI. This CDR3 contains 14 residues. The CDR3 nucleotides are TGTGCCAGCAGTCCCGTAGTCGAGGCACTTGGCTACACCTTC. Its translation: CASSPVVEALGYTF.

The chain is built from TRBV27 and TRBJ1-1; D not certain. The CDR3 covers 14 residues. Trimming took 4 bases from V and 6 from J, leaving 15 bases between them. CDR1 is MNHEY and CDR2 is SMNVEV in the germline V gene (reference sequence). In DNA, the CDR3 is TGTGCCAGCAGTTCCCCGTATCAGACTGCTGAAGCTTTCTTT. Translated: CASSSPYQTAEAFF.

The chain recombines TRBV7-9 with TRBJ1-1, with 10 bases fitting TRBD1. With 4 bases clipped from V and 4 bases from J, the junction kept 6 bases outside the gene matches. The CDR3 consists of 15 residues. Germline values: CDR1 SEHNR, CDR2 FQNEAQ (reference sequence). CDR3 DNA: TGTGCCAGCAGCTCCGACAGGGGGCGAGGCACTGAAGCTTTCTTT. Protein product: CASSSDRGRGTEAFF. The complete variable domain, with remaining parts taken from reference TRBV7-9 and TRBJ1-1, reads DTGVSQNPRHKITKRGQNVTFRCDPISEHNRLYWYRQTLGQGPEFLTYFQNEAQLEKSRLLSDRFSAERPKGSFSTLEIQRTEQGDSAMYLCASSSDRGRGTEAFFGQGTRLTVV.

Turning to this clone: This CDR3 is also generated by other DNA sequences in the sample. The chain links TRBV27 to TRBJ1-1; possibly TRBD1 for D (6 bases). Germline assignment: CDR1 MNHEY and CDR2 SMNVEV (reference sequence). The V and J ends lost 3 bases and 0 bases respectively, with 8 bases between them. This CDR3 region has 14 residues. CDR3 sequence: CASSLQGMNTEAFF. The CDR3, as DNA: TGTGCCAGCAGTTTGCAGGGGATGAACACTGAAGCTTTCTTT.

The V call is TRBV5-4, the J call TRBJ2-7, with 9 bases that match TRBD1. The CDR3 loop spans 15 amino acids. Germline-derived CDR1 and CDR2 are SGHNT and YYREEE (reference sequence). Trimming removed 4 bases from V and 3 bases from J; junction bases left unmatched: 8. In nucleotides, the CDR3 is TGTGCCAGCAGCAAAAAAGGACAGGGGAACTACGAGCAGTACTTC. Translating gives CASSKKGQGNYEQYF.

V is TRBV7-6 and J is TRBJ2-2; 7 nucleotides match TRBD1. With 5 bases clipped from V and 5 bases from J, the junction kept 14 bases outside the gene matches. The CDR3 runs to 17 residues. Germline lookup yields CDR1 SGHVS and CDR2 FNYEAQ. CDR3 in amino acids: CASSLSPGQSLTGELFF. The DNA of the CDR3 is TGTGCCAGCAGCCTCAGCCCGGGACAGTCCTTAACCGGGGAGCTGTTTTTT.

V and J are TRBV28 and TRBJ1-4; D unclear. This CDR3 is built from 13 residues. Per germline, CDR1 MDHEN and CDR2 SYDVKM. The ends were cut back, 8 bases at V and 3 bases at J, with 10 bases in the middle. This CDR3 is CASLKSANEKLFF. In DNA, the CDR3 is TGTGCCAGCCTAAAGTCGGCTAATGAAAAACTGTTTTTT.

This clone was seen a few times. The chain links TRBV5-1 to TRBJ2-7; no firm D call. This CDR3 is built from 14 residues. V shed 5 bases and J shed 0 bases, with 12 bases lying between them. The germline V gene has CDR1 SGHRS and CDR2 YFSETQ. CDR3 bases: TGCGCCAGCAGAGTCCAGTATTCCTCCTACGAGCAGTACTTC. Amino acids: CASRVQYSSYEQYF.

V is TRBV5-4 and J is TRBJ1-4; maybe TRBD1 (5 bases). The CDR3 sequence is 15 residues long. Trimming shortened V by 4 bases and J by 0 bases, and 10 bases separated the two germline ends. Per germline, CDR1 SGHNT and CDR2 YYREEE (reference sequence). CDR3 nucleotide sequence: TGTGCCAGCAGCCAGCTAGGGGCAACTAATGAAAAACTGTTTTTT. It codes for CASSQLGATNEKLFF. Filled out from reference TRBV5-4 and TRBJ1-4, the complete variable domain reads ETGVTQSPTHLIKTRGQQVTLRCSSQSGHNTVSWYQQALGQGPQFIFQYYREEENGRGNFPPRFSGLQFPNYSSELNVNALELDDSALYLCASSQLGATNEKLFFGSGTQLSVL.

The J gene is TRBJ1-2, the V gene TRBV2, with D tentatively TRBD1 (6 bases). V was pared by 6 bases and J by 0 bases, with 14 bases between. Germline assignment: CDR1 SNHLY and CDR2 FYNNEI. The CDR3 is 15 residues long. Written as DNA, the CDR3 is TGTGCCAGCAGGGATGGACAGAAATCTAACTATGGCTACACCTTC. Amino acid sequence: CASRDGQKSNYGYTF.

The count of this clone is one. The V call is TRBV4-3, the J call TRBJ2-7; possible D gene TRBD1, 6 bases. V lost 0 bases and J lost 6, with 15 bases in between. The length of the CDR3 is 15 residues. Germline values: CDR1 LGHNA, CDR2 YSLEER. As DNA, the CDR3 is TGCGCCAGCAGCCAAGAATACAACAGGGTCGGCGAGCAGTACTTC. It codes for CASSQEYNRVGEQYF.

A single count supports this clone. The rearrangement links TRBV29-1 to TRBJ1-4, with 7 bases aligning to TRBD1. Germline loops: CDR1 SQVTM, CDR2 ANQGSEA. This CDR3 has 13 residues. J gave up 3 bases and V 5 bases, and 3 bases lay outside the gene matches. This chain's CDR3 is CSVSRGANEKLFF. CDR3 nucleotide sequence: TGCAGCGTTTCCAGGGGGGCTAATGAAAAACTGTTTTTT.